These 14 T cell receptor beta chains were sequenced from one sample in a study of esophageal squamous cell carcinoma under preoperative chemotherapy. Stated time point: before preoperative PTX-NDP chemotherapy. From the PCR reads, TCRdb called clonotypes with MiXCR, one entry per CDR3 protein. The sample includes about 30,000 distinct CDR3 sequences, approximately 50% of them seen just once. This material was collected from a patient given preoperative chemotherapy. The receptors were gathered from a human donor with esophageal squamous cell carcinoma. The donor label of this sample is uncertain.

This clonotype has a count of ten or more. A much bigger clone sits one base away, suggesting this may be a read error. The chain recombines TRBV7-6 with TRBJ2-1; D may be TRBD1 or TRBD2 (5 bases each). The CDR3 contains 13 residues. Per germline, CDR1 SGHVS and CDR2 FNYEAQ. Trimming shortened V by 5 bases and J by 13 bases, and 18 bases separated the two germline ends. The CDR3 DNA reads as TGTGCCAGCAGCATGGGCGGCGGTGGGACCCAGTTCTTC. It specifies CASSMGGGGTQFF.

This clonotype was seen just once. A read error may produce the germline difference seen at one junction end. The chain links TRBV7-9 to TRBJ2-3, with D unclear. Germline-derived CDR1 and CDR2 are SEHNR and FQNEAQ (reference sequence). There are 16 residues in the CDR3. CDR3 sequence reads: CASRGLQAVSTDAQYF. DNA for the CDR3: TGTGCCAGCAGGGGCCTCCAGGCAGTGAGCACAGATGCGCAGTATTTT.

Of note for this clonotype: Relative to the germline gene, one junction end is altered; a read error may explain this. V and J are TRBV7-2 and TRBJ2-6; TRBD2 agrees at 9 bases. This CDR3 contains 15 residues. CDR1 is SGHTA and CDR2 is FQGNSA in the germline V gene. This CDR3 reads CSCGGAPPCSYDLYF. DNA of the CDR3: TGTTCATGCGGGGGGGCACCTCCGTGCTCCTACGACCTGTATTTC.

Comments on this clonotype: The junction shows a germline mismatch at one end, possibly a read error. The rearrangement uses TRBV7-2 and TRBJ2-5; possibly TRBD1 for D (5 bases). Germline CDR1 and CDR2: SGHTA and FQGNSA. The CDR3 is 16 residues long. The CDR3 DNA reads as TGTGCCAGCAGGGGGCCCGGGCGCCGTGACAAAGACACCCAGTACTTC. Its protein is CASRGPGRRDKDTQYF.

In regard to this clonotype: The junction and the germline gene differ at one end; a read error may be behind it. V is TRBV7-2 and J is TRBJ2-2; D perhaps matches TRBD2 (5 bases). Germline CDR1 reads SGHTA; CDR2 reads FQGNSA. This CDR3 region has 15 residues. CDR3 sequence (DNA): TGTGCCAGGAGCCTAGGTGCCCTCAACACCGGGGAGCTGTATTTT. It encodes CARSLGALNTGELYF.

As for this clonotype: An end of the junction differs from the germline gene, which may be a read error. Here the CDR3 DNA reads TGTGCCAGCAGACCGGACGCGACGAACACCGGGGCGCTGTTTTTT. As protein: CASRPDATNTGALFF. The chain links TRBV12-3 or TRBV12-4 to TRBJ2-2; D assignment may be TRBD1 or TRBD2 (5 bases each). The CDR3 is made up of 15 amino acids.

The rearrangement joins TRBV12-3 or TRBV12-4 to TRBJ2-5; tentatively, D is TRBD1 or TRBD2 (5 bases each). The tail of the sequence fits TRBJ2-1 better, so the J call may be wrong. This CDR3 has 14 residues. DNA for the CDR3: TGTGCGTGGCTCGGGGCCGGGGACCAAGAGACCCAGTTCTTC. This sequence encodes CAWLGAGDQETQFF.

V and J are TRBV7-8 and TRBJ2-3; 11 positions agree with TRBD2. The CDR3 totals 16 residues. V lost 0 bases, J lost 3 bases, and 2 bases stayed unmatched. Germline CDR1 is SGHVS and CDR2 is FQNEAQ. CDR3 amino acids: CASSLALAGATDTQYF. CDR3 DNA: TGTGCCAGCAGCTTAGCACTAGCGGGAGCTACAGATACGCAGTATTTT.

The rearrangement links TRBV6-1 to TRBJ2-1; a weak D match, TRBD2 (6 bases). Trimming took 1 base from V and 13 from J, leaving 17 bases between them. The germline gives CDR1 MNHNS, CDR2 SASEGT. This CDR3 has 14 amino acids. CDR3 coding DNA: TGTGCCAGCAGTGAAGGCGGGATACAAGAGACCCAGTTCTTC. Protein product: CASSEGGIQETQFF.

This clonotype is labeled as medium-sized. The rearrangement uses TRBV7-2 and TRBJ2-2; 10 nucleotides align to TRBD2. With V trimmed by 6 bases and J by 2 bases, 3 bases remained unmatched. Germline CDR1 reads SGHTA; CDR2 reads FQGNSA. CDR3 length: 15 amino acids. The CDR3 bases are TGTGCCAGCAGACCTAGCGGGAGTAACACCGGGGAGCTGTTTTTT. It translates to CASRPSGSNTGELFF.

This chain links TRBV12-3 or TRBV12-4 with TRBJ2-3, with D hard to call. This CDR3 comprises 12 residues. Trimming pared 6 bases from V and 5 bases from J, leaving 9 bases between. CDR3 sequence (DNA): TGTGCCAGCAGGGCAATAGGAGATACGCAGTATTTT. It codes for CASRAIGDTQYF.

In the case of this clonotype: The missing conserved phenylalanine or tryptophan at the end of this CDR3 makes a read error likely. The DNA is omitted, as the CDR3 cannot be located on it reliably, and the CDR3 follows TCRdb's listing. The chain combines TRBV7-7 with TRBJ2-5; the D call of TRBD2 is as the table states it, not checked on the DNA. The CDR3 numbers 13 amino acids, ends counted. Per germline, CDR1 SSHAT and CDR2 FNYEAQ (reference sequence). The CDR3 spells CAGSPGGGETQLS.

This clonotype was seen a handful of times. The rearrangement links TRBV5-1 to TRBJ2-6; D is ambiguous. The V and J ends lost 4 bases and 4 bases respectively, with 15 bases between them. The CDR3 length is 16 residues. In germline, CDR1 is SGHRS, CDR2 YFSETQ. Here the CDR3 DNA reads TGCGCCAGCAGCCCGGACCCCGTTAGCGGGGCCAACGTCCTGACTTTC. This codes for CASSPDPVSGANVLTF. Filled out from reference TRBV5-1 and TRBJ2-6, the complete variable domain reads KAGVTQTPRYLIKTRGQQVTLSCSPISGHRSVSWYQQTPGQGLQFLFEYFSETQRNKGNFPGRFSGRQFSNSRSEMNVSTLELGDSALYLCASSPDPVSGANVLTFGAGSRLTVL.

Comment on this clonotype: Germline and junction disagree at one end, which may indicate a read error. The V call is TRBV7-9, the J call TRBJ2-1, with D possibly matching TRBD2 (5 bases). The CDR3 is 13 amino acids. Germline assignment: CDR1 SEHNR and CDR2 FQNEAQ (reference sequence). As DNA, the CDR3 is TGTGCCAGCGGGAGCCGGAACACAGATACGCAGTATTTC. This encodes CASGSRNTDTQYF. Variable domain in full (rest from reference TRBV7-9 and TRBJ2-1): DTGVSQNPRHKITKRGQNVTFRCDPISEHNRLYWYRQTLGQGPEFLTYFQNEAQLEKSRLLSDRFSAERPKGSFSTLEIQRTEQGDSAMYLCASGSRNTDTQYFGPGTRLTVL.